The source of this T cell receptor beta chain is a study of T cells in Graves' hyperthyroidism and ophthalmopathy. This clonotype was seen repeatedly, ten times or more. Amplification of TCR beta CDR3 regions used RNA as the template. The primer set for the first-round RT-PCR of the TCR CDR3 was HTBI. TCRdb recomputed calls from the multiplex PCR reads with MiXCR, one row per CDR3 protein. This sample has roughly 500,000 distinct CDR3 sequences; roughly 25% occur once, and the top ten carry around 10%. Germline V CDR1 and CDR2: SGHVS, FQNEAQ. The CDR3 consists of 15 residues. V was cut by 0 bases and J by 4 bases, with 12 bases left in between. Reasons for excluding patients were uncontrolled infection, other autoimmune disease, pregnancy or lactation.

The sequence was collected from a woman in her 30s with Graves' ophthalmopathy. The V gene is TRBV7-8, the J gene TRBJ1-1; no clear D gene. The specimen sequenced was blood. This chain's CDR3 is CASSLALGLSTEAFF. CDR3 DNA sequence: TGTGCCAGCAGCTTAGCGCTGGGGTTAAGCACTGAAGCTTTCTTT.